This TCR beta chain appears in the sequencing data of a study of T cell repertoires in cytomegalovirus infection. Study-wide background: A matching HLA type, together with CMV infection, was signaled by public TCR beta signatures.

As concerns this clonotype: Its antigen is as yet unknown. This may be a read error: a much more frequent sequence differs by one nucleotide.

General study results and limits: Based on cumulative public TCR beta family frequency, carriers of CMV plus the relevant HLA were identified. HLA-C-restricted, CMV-specific TCR beta clonotypes were dominant ex vivo.

TCRdb re-derived calls from the reads in MiXCR, one entry per CDR3 protein. The table shows around 180,000 distinct CDR3 sequences, with over 25% occurring only once. This clonotype was sampled from a human donor in good health (CMV status not recorded). Some clones in this sample may be carry-over from other donors' samples. The sample consisted of PBMCs.

For the CDR3, the DNA is TGTGCCAGCAGCTCCCGGGGCCAAGGGACCCAGTACTTC. Its protein product is CASSSRGQGTQYF. V gene TRBV7-6 combines with J gene TRBJ2-5, with D tentatively TRBD1 or TRBD2 (5 bases each). The CDR3 consists of 13 residues. Germline V gene lookup returns CDR1 SGHVS and CDR2 FNYEAQ.